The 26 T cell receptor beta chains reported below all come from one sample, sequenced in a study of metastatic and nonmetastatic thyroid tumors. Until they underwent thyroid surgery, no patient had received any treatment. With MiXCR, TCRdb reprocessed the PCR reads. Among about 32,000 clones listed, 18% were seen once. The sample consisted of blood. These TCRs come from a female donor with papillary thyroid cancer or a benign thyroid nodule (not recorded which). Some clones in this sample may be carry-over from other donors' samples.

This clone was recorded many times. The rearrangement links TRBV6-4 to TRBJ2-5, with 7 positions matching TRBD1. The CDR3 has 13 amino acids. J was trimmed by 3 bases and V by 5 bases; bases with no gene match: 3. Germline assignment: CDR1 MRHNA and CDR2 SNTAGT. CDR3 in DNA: TGTGCCAGCAGTAAAACAGGGGAAGAGACCCAGTACTTC. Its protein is CASSKTGEETQYF.

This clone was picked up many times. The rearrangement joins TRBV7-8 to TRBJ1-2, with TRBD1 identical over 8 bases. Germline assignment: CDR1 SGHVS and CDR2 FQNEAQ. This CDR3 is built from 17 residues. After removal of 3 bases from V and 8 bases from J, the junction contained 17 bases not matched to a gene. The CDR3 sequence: CASSFRRDRRFGGGYTF. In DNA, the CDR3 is TGTGCCAGCAGCTTCCGCCGGGACAGGAGGTTTGGGGGGGGCTACACCTTC.

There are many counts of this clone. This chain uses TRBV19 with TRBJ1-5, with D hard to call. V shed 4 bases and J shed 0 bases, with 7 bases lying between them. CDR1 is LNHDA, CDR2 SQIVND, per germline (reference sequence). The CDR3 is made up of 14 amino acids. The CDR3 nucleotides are TGTGCCAGTAGTACTCAGATTAGCAATCAGCCCCAGCATTTT. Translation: CASSTQISNQPQHF.

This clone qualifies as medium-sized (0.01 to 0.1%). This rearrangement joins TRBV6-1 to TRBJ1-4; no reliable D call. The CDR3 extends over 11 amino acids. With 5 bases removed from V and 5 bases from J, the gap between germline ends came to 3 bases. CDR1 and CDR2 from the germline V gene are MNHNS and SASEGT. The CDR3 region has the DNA TGTGCCAGCAGTTACAATGAAAAACTGTTTTTT. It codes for CASSYNEKLFF.

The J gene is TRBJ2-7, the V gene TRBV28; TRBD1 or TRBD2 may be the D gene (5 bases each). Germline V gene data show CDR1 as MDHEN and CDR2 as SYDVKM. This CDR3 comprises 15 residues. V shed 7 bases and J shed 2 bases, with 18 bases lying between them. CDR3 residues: CASISRRDRAYEQYF. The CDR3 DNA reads TGTGCCAGCATATCCCGCCGGGACCGAGCCTACGAGCAGTACTTC.

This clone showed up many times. CDR3 sequence: CASSLMSIRENTIYF. CDR3 in DNA: TGTGCCAGCAGCTTGATGTCTATTCGTGAAAACACCATATATTTT. The chain links TRBV5-5 to TRBJ1-3; the D is unclear. V dropped 1 base and J dropped 6 bases, with 14 bases sitting between them. CDR1 and CDR2 from the germline V gene are SGHKS and YYEKEE (reference sequence). The CDR3 spans 15 residues.

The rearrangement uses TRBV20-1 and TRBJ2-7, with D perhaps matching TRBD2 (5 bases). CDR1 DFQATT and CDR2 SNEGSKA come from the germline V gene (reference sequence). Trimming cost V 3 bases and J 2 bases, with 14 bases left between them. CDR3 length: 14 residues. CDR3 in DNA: TGCAGTGCTAGCGTGCAGCGGCCACCCTACGAGCAGTACTTC. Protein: CSASVQRPPYEQYF.

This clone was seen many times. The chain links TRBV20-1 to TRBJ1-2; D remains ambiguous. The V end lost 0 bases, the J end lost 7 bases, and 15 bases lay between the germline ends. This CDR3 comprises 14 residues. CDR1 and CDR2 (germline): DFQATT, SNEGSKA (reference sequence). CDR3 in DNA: TGCAGTGCTAGAGAGGAGTACAACTCATTTGGCTACACCTTC. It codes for CSAREEYNSFGYTF.

CDR3 sequence reads: CASSFPTRVYDNYGYTF. The CDR3 nucleotides are TGTGCCAGCAGCTTCCCGACAAGAGTATACGATAACTATGGCTACACCTTC. The V call is TRBV11-1, the J call TRBJ1-2; the D is unclear. The CDR3 spans 17 residues. V shed 3 bases and J shed 1 base, with 18 bases lying between them. Germline CDR1 SGHAT, CDR2 FQDESV (reference sequence).

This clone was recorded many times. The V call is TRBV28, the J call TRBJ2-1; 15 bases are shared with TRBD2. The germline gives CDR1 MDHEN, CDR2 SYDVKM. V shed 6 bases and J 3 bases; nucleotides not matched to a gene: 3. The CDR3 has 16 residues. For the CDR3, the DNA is TGTGCCAGCAGGGGGACTAGCGGGAGGTTCTACAATGAGCAGTTCTTC. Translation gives CASRGTSGRFYNEQFF.

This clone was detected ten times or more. CDR3 sequence reads: CSVAGRGADTQYF. DNA of the CDR3: TGCAGTGTCGCTGGCAGAGGGGCAGATACGCAGTATTTT. The rearrangement joins TRBV20-1 to TRBJ2-3; either TRBD1 or TRBD2 may supply D (5 bases each). Germline assignment: CDR1 DFQATT and CDR2 SNEGSKA (reference sequence). Trimming left V 7 bases short and J 4 bases short, with 15 bases between. CDR3 length: 13 residues.

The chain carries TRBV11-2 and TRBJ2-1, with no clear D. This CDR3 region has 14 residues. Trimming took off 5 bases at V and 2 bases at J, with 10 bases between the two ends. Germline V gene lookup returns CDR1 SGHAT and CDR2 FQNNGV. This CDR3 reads CASSRREAYNEQFF. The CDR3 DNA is TGTGCCAGCAGCCGAAGGGAAGCCTACAATGAGCAGTTCTTC.

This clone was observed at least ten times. CDR3 DNA sequence: TGTGCCAGCAGTTATAGTCGCACCTTCGAGCAGTACTTC. It codes for CASSYSRTFEQYF. The J gene is TRBJ2-7, the V gene TRBV27; D gene unclear. Trimming took off 4 bases at V and 6 bases at J, with 13 bases between the two ends. Germline assignment: CDR1 MNHEY and CDR2 SMNVEV (reference sequence). The CDR3 is 13 residues long.

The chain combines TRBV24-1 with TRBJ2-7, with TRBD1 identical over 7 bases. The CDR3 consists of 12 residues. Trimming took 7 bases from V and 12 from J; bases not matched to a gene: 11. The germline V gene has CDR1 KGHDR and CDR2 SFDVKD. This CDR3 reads CATSTGANEWYF. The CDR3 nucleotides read TGTGCCACCAGCACAGGGGCGAACGAGTGGTACTTC.

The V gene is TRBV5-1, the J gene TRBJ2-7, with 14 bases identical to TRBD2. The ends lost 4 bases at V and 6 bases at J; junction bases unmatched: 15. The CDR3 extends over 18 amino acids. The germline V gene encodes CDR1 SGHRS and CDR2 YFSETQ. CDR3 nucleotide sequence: TGCGCCAGCAGCCCGGGACAGGGACTAGCGGGAGATATGGGCGAGCAGTACTTC. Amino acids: CASSPGQGLAGDMGEQYF.

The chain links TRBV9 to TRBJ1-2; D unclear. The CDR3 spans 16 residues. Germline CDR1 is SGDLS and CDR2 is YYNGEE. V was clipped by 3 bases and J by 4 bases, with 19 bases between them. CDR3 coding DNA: TGTGCCAGCAGCGGGTCCGAGGGTACCGAGGGCTATGGCTACACCTTC. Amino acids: CASSGSEGTEGYGYTF.

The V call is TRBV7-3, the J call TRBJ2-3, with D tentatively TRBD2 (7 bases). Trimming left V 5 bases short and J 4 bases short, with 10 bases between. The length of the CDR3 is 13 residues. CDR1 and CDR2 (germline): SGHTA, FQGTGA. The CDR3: CASSRGGPDTQYF. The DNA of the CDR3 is TGTGCCAGCAGCAGGGGGGGGCCAGATACGCAGTATTTT. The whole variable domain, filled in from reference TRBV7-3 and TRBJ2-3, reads GAGVSQTPSNKVTEKGKYVELRCDPISGHTALYWYRQSLGQGPEFLIYFQGTGAADDSGLPNDRFFAVRPEGSVSTLKIQRTERGDSAVYLCASSRGGPDTQYFGPGTRLTVL.

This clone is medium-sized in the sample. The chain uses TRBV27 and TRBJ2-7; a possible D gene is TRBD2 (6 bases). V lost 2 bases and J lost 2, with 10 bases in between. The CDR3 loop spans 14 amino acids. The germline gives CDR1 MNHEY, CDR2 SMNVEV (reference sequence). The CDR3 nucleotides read TGTGCCAGCAGTTTACTGGCGGGGACCTACGAGCAGTACTTC. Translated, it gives CASSLLAGTYEQYF.

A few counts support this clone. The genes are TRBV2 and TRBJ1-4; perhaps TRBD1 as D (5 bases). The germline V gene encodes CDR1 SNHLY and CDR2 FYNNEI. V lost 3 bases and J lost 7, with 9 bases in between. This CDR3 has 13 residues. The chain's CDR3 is CASSDGASEKLFF. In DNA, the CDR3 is TGTGCCAGCAGTGACGGGGCTTCTGAAAAACTGTTTTTT.

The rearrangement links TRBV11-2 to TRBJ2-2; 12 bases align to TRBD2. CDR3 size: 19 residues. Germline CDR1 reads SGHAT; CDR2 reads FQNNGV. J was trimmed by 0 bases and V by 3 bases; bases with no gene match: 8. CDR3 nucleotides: TGTGCCAGCAGCTTGAGGGGGCGACTAGCGGGGGCGAACACCGGGGAGCTGTTTTTT. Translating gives CASSLRGRLAGANTGELFF.

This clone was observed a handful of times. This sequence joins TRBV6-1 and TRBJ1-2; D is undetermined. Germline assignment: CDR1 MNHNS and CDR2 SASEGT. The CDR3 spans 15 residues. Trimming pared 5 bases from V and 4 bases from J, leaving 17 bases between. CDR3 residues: CASSTPGKISYGYTF. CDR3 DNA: TGTGCCAGCAGTACCCCGGGAAAGATTTCCTATGGCTACACCTTC.

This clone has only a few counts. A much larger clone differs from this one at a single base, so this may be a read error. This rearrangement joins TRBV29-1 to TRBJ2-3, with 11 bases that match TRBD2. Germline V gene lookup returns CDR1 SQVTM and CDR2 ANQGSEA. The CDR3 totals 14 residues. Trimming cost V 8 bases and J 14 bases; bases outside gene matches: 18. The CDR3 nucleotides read TGCAGCCCCTTACAGTGGACTAGCGGGTGTCTGGGGTATTTT. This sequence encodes CSPLQWTSGCLGYF.

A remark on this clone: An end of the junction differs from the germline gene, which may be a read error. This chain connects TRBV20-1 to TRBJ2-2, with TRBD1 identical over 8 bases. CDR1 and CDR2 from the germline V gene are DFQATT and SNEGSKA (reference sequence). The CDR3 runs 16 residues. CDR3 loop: CGASPGGPLNTGELFF. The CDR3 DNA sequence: TGCGGTGCTAGCCCAGGGGGCCCCCTGAACACCGGGGAGCTGTTTTTT.

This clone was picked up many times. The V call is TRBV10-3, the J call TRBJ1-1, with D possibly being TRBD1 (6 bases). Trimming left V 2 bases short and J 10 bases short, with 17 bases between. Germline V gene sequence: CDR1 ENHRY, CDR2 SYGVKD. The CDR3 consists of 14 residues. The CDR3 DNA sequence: TGTGCCATCAGTGAGCTTACCTACAGGGCAGGAGCTTTCTTT. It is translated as CAISELTYRAGAFF.

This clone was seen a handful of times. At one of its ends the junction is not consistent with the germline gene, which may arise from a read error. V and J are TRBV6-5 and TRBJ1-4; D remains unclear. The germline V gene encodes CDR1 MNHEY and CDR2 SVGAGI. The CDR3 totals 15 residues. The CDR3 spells CASSSAGETDEKLFF. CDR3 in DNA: TGTGCCAGCAGTTCAGCAGGAGAAACTGATGAAAAACTGTTTTTT.

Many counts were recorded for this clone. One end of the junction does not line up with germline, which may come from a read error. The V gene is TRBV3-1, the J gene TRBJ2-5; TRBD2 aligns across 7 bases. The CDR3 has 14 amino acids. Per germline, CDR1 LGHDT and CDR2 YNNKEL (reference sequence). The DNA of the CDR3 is TGTGCCAGCAGCCAAGTCTTTAGCGAGGGAGGGCCCCACTTC. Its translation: CASSQVFSEGGPHF.